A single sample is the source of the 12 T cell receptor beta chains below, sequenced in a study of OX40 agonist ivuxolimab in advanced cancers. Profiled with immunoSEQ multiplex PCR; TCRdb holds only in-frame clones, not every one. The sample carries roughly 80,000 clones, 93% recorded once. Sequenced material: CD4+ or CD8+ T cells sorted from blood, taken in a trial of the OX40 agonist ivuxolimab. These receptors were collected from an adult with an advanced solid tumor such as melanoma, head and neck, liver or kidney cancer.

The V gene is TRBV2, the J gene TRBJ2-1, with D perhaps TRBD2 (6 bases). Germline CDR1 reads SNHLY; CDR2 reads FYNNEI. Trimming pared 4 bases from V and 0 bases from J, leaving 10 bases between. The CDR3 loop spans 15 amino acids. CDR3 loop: CASSGDLGSYNEQFF. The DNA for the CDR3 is TGTGCCAGCAGTGGGGACTTGGGCTCCTACAATGAGCAGTTCTTC.

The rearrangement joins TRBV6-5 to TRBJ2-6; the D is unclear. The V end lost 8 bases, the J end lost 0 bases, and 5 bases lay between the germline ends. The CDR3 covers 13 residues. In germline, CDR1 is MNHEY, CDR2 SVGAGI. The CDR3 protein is CASCPSGANVLTF. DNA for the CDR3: TGTGCCAGCTGCCCCTCTGGGGCCAACGTCCTGACTTTC.

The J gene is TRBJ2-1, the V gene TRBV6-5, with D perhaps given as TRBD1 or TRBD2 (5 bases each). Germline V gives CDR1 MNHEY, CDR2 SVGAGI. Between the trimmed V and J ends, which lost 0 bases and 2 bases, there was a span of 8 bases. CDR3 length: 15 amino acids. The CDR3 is CASSYSKGPYNEQFF. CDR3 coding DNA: TGTGCCAGCAGTTACTCAAAGGGACCCTACAATGAGCAGTTCTTC.

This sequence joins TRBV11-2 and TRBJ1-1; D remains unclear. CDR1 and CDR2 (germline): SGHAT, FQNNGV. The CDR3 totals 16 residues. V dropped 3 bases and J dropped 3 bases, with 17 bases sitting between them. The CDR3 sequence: CASSFTLWESDTEAFF. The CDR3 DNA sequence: TGTGCCAGCAGCTTCACCCTCTGGGAGTCGGACACTGAAGCTTTCTTT. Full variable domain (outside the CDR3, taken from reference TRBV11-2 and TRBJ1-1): EAGVAQSPRYKIIEKRQSVAFWCNPISGHATLYWYQQILGQGPKLLIQFQNNGVVDDSQLPKDRFSAERLKGVDSTLKIQPAKLEDSAVYLCASSFTLWESDTEAFFGQGTRLTVV.

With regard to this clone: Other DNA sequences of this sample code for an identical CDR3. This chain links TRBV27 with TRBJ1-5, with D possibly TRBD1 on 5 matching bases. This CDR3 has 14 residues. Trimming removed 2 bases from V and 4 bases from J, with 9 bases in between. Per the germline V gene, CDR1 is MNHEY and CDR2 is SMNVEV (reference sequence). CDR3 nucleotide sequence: TGTGCCAGCAGTTTAAGGGGTGAAAATCAGCCCCAGCATTTT. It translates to CASSLRGENQPQHF.

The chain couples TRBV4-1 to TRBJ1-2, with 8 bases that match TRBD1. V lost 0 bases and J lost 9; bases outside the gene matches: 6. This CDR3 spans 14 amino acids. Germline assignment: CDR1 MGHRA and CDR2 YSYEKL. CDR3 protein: CASSQEVTGGSYTF. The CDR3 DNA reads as TGCGCCAGCAGCCAAGAGGTCACAGGGGGGAGCTACACCTTC.

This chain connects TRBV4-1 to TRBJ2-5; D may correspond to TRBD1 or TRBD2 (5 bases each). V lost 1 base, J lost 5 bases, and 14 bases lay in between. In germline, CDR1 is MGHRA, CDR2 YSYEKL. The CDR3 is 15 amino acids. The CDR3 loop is CASSQVTGRLETQYF. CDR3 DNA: TGCGCCAGCAGCCAAGTAACGGGACGTCTGGAGACCCAGTACTTC.

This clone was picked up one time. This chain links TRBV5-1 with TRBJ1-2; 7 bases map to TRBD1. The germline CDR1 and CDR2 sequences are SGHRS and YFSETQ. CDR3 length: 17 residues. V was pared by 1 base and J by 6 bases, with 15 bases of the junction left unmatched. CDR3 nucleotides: TGCGCCAGCAGCTTGAAGTCGTTAGGGGGCGGAGTGAATGGCTACACCTTC. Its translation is CASSLKSLGGGVNGYTF. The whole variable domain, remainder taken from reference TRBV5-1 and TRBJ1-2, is KAGVTQTPRYLIKTRGQQVTLSCSPISGHRSVSWYQQTPGQGLQFLFEYFSETQRNKGNFPGRFSGRQFSNSRSEMNVSTLELGDSALYLCASSLKSLGGGVNGYTFGSGTRLTVV.

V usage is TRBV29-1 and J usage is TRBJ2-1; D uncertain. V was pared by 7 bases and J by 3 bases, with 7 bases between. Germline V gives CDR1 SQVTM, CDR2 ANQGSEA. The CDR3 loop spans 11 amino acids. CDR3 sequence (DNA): TGCAGCGGCACAGTCTACAATGAGCAGTTCTTC. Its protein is CSGTVYNEQFF.

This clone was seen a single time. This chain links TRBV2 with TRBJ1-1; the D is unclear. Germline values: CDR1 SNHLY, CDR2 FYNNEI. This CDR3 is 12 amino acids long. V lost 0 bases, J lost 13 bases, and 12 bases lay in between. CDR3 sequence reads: CASSEAPTKGFF. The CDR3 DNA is TGTGCCAGCAGTGAAGCTCCCACCAAGGGTTTCTTT.

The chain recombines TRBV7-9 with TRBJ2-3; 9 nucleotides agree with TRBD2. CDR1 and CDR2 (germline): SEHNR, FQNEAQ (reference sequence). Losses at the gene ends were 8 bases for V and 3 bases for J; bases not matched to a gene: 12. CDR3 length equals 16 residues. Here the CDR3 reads CASALRREGRTDTQYF. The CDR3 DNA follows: TGTGCCAGCGCCCTGCGGCGGGAGGGGAGGACAGATACGCAGTATTTT.

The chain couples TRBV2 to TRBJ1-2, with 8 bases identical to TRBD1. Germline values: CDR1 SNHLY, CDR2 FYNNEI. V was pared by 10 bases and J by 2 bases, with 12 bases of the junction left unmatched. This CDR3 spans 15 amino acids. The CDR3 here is CANYSGQAGNYGYTF. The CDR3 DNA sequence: TGTGCCAACTACTCGGGACAGGCCGGAAACTATGGCTACACCTTC. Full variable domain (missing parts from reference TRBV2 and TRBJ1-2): EPEVTQTPSHQVTQMGQEVILRCVPISNHLYFYWYRQILGQKVEFLVSFYNNEISEKSEIFDDQFSVERPDGSNFTLKIRSTKLEDSAMYFCANYSGQAGNYGYTFGSGTRLTVV.